This T cell receptor (beta chain) is from a study of blood T cell repertoires in COVID-19 (dated by TCRdb to the early 2020s). In the study overall: Collaborator samples came from the United States, Italy and Spain and covered acute and convalescent phases of COVID-19. The material from the prospective study consisted of cDNA or gDNA derived from T cells, B-cell-depleted T cells, or PBMCs. The dataset comprised deeply sampled blood TCRbeta repertoires from subjects exposed to, actively infected with, or recovered from COVID-19. A freely available public database, intended as a resource for researchers studying the immune response to SARS-CoV-2, is where the repertoires were released. Samples came from the ongoing ImmuneRACE study (first 160 participants) plus 1,254 subjects from 6 global collaborators. The sample metadata nearly always contained a de-identified subject ID, COVID-19 status, age in years and sex. Where HLA class I and class II types were available, the types were taken from metadata supplied by the sample provider, not from assay-based typing.

Broader findings and caveats from the paper: Clinical and demographic metadata were provided uncurated, with the amount varying by source and participant.

Each collaborating institution followed its own protocols to collect whole blood in K2EDTA tubes. Collaborator samples were shipped for TCRbeta analysis as frozen whole blood, isolated PBMCs, or DNA extracted from either sample type. A remark on this clone: Its antigen is still unknown. The sample holds no much larger clone one base away, and base qualities are not on file.

CDR1 and CDR2 were assigned from the germline V gene as MGHRA and YSYEKL. Counted from cysteine to phenylalanine, this CDR3 has 18 amino acids. The entry retains the CDR3 DNA only, 54 bases that are in frame from base 1. The junction shows trimming of 2 bases on V and 3 bases on J, and the gene matches do not reach 11 bases of it. The immunoSEQ Assay, a bias-controlled multiplex PCR, was used to amplify TCRbeta CDR3 regions from genomic DNA. The published analysis was carried out like this. Nucleated cell counts per sample were estimated from amplification of reference gene primers within the assay. To quantify the absolute abundance of each unique TCRbeta CDR3 rearrangement, sequence reads were collapsed and filtered. For each sample, productive Simpson clonality was calculated as the square root of Simpson's diversity index over productive rearrangements. TCRdb mirrors the immuneACCESS table, restricted to in-frame sequences. Some clones are absent from its copies; in checked studies, under half trace to an unresolved V gene, and the reason for the others is unknown. The D gene and trimming were derived from the DNA, and the V and J assignments and clone size from that table. In all, the sample holds approximately 90,000 clones, and 72% of those were seen once. The ten largest clones add up to roughly an eighth of the sample.

Sequenced material: peripheral blood. Recombination joined TRBV4-1 with TRBJ2-1, with TRBD2 matching 9 junction bases. The clonotype originates from a woman older than 75 with acute or convalescent COVID-19. The DNA sequence is given as TGCGCCAGCAGCCAACCTGCTCTGGGCGGGGGGGTCTACAATGAGCAGTTCTTC. It specifies CASSQPALGGGVYNEQFF.